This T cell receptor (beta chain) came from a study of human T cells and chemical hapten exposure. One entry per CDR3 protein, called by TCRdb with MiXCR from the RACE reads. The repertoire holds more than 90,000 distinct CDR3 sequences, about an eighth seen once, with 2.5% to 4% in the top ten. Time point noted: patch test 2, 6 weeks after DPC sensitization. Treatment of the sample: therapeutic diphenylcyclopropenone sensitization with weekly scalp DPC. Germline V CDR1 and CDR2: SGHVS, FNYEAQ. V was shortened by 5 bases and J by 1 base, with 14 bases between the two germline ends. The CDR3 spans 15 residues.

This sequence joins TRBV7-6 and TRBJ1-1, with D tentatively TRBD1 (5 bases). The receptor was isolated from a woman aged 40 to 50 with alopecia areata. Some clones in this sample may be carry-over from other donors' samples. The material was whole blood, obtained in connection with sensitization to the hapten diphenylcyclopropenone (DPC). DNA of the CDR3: TGTGCCAGCAGCCCCGGGCGGGGCCCGAACACTGAAGCTTTCTTT. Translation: CASSPGRGPNTEAFF.